These T cell receptor beta chains were read from a single sample in a study of cytomegalovirus exposure and HLA in healthy donors. Only in-frame clones appear in the TCRdb table, and some are missing; sequencing was by immunoSEQ multiplex PCR. The sample records roughly 90,000 clones, roughly 75% being singletons. What was sequenced was PBMCs. These TCRs come from a man younger than 45 in good health and CMV-seronegative. Each CDR3 is given with its conserved first and last residue. Each record gives: D gene, clone size, J gene, CDR3 length, V gene, CDR3 protein, CDR3 DNA. D genes are given only for firm matches. Not all rows give a size; the values are once, few, many and, for expanded clones, a class.

d_gene: NA; abundance: NA; j_gene: TRBJ1-1; len: 19; v_gene: TRBV18; CDR3aa: CASSPLPAGQGTWNTEAFF; CDR3nt: TGTGCCAGCTCACCCCTACCCGCGGGGCAGGGAACCTGGAACACTGAAGCTTTCTTT
d_gene: NA; abundance: NA; j_gene: TRBJ2-1; len: 15; v_gene: TRBV15; CDR3aa: CATSRDRQPDNEQFF; CDR3nt: TGTGCCACCAGCAGAGATCGACAACCAGACAATGAGCAGTTCTTC
d_gene: NA; abundance: NA; j_gene: TRBJ1-4; len: 14; v_gene: TRBV9; CDR3aa: CASSADIRNEKLFF; CDR3nt: TGTGCCAGCAGCGCGGACATTCGGAATGAAAAACTGTTTTTT
d_gene: TRBD2; abundance: few; j_gene: TRBJ2-1; len: 15; v_gene: TRBV5-1; CDR3aa: CASSLAGSYNNEQFF; CDR3nt: TGCGCCAGCAGTCTAGCGGGGAGTTATAACAATGAGCAGTTCTTC
d_gene: NA; abundance: NA; j_gene: TRBJ2-2; len: 14; v_gene: TRBV30; CDR3aa: CAWSVPGGTGELFF; CDR3nt: TGTGCCTGGAGTGTACCAGGAGGAACCGGGGAGCTGTTTTTT
d_gene: TRBD1; abundance: NA; j_gene: TRBJ2-2; len: 15; v_gene: TRBV30; CDR3aa: CAWRIRDRNTGELFF; CDR3nt: TGTGCCTGGAGGATCCGGGACAGGAACACCGGGGAGCTGTTTTTT
d_gene: NA; abundance: NA; j_gene: TRBJ2-3; len: 15; v_gene: TRBV5-1; CDR3aa: CASSLGQLLADTQYF; CDR3nt: TGCGCCAGCAGCTTGGGACAGCTGTTGGCAGATACGCAGTATTTT
d_gene: NA; abundance: once; j_gene: TRBJ1-1; len: 13; v_gene: TRBV7-9; CDR3aa: CASSLEIFGGAFF; CDR3nt: TGTGCCAGCAGCTTAGAGATCTTCGGCGGCGCTTTCTTT
d_gene: NA; abundance: few; j_gene: TRBJ2-7; len: 14; v_gene: TRBV7-9; CDR3aa: CASSSSARGREQYF; CDR3nt: TGTGCCAGCAGCTCGAGCGCAAGGGGCCGCGAGCAGTACTTC
d_gene: TRBD2; abundance: NA; j_gene: TRBJ2-7; len: 13; v_gene: TRBV27; CDR3aa: CASSIGGGYEQYF; CDR3nt: TGTGCCAGCAGTATAGGCGGGGGTTACGAGCAGTACTTC
d_gene: TRBD1; abundance: NA; j_gene: TRBJ2-7; len: 14; v_gene: TRBV7-2; CDR3aa: CASSRGQGTYEQYF; CDR3nt: TGTGCCAGCAGCCGAGGACAGGGTACCTACGAGCAGTACTTC
d_gene: NA; abundance: NA; j_gene: TRBJ1-2; len: 14; v_gene: TRBV2; CDR3aa: CASSSGGDNYGYTF; CDR3nt: TGTGCCAGCAGTTCGGGGGGCGATAACTATGGCTACACCTTC
d_gene: NA; abundance: NA; j_gene: TRBJ2-5; len: 16; v_gene: TRBV7-8; CDR3aa: CASSLRADLGGETQYF; CDR3nt: TGTGCCAGCAGCTTACGGGCGGACCTGGGCGGGGAGACCCAGTACTTC
d_gene: NA; abundance: NA; j_gene: TRBJ1-2; len: 12; v_gene: TRBV2; CDR3aa: CASSAHSYGYTF; CDR3nt: TGTGCCAGCAGTGCCCACAGCTATGGCTACACCTTC
d_gene: NA; abundance: NA; j_gene: TRBJ1-2; len: 17; v_gene: TRBV5-1; CDR3aa: CASSSRRGEPPDYGYTF; CDR3nt: TGCGCCAGCAGCTCCAGACGGGGGGAGCCTCCTGACTATGGCTACACCTTC
d_gene: NA; abundance: NA; j_gene: TRBJ1-1; len: 14; v_gene: TRBV4-1; CDR3aa: CASSQDIETRKAFF; CDR3nt: TGCGCCAGCAGCCAAGATATAGAAACCCGAAAGGCTTTCTTT
d_gene: TRBD1; abundance: NA; j_gene: TRBJ1-3; len: 17; v_gene: TRBV5-1; CDR3aa: CASSLLLKDRVRNTIYF; CDR3nt: TGCGCCAGCAGCTTATTACTTAAGGACAGGGTTCGAAACACCATATATTTT
d_gene: TRBD1; abundance: NA; j_gene: TRBJ2-3; len: 14; v_gene: TRBV6-1; CDR3aa: CASSRQGSTDTQYF; CDR3nt: TGTGCCAGCAGCCGACAGGGTTCTACAGATACGCAGTATTTT
d_gene: TRBD1; abundance: NA; j_gene: TRBJ2-7; len: 12; v_gene: TRBV19; CDR3aa: CAIRGTKDEQYF; CDR3nt: TGTGCCATCAGGGGGACAAAGGACGAGCAGTACTTC
d_gene: NA; abundance: few; j_gene: TRBJ2-1; len: 15; v_gene: TRBV19; CDR3aa: CASRTTSRSYNEQFF; CDR3nt: TGTGCCAGTAGAACGACTAGTCGCTCCTACAATGAGCAGTTCTTC
d_gene: NA; abundance: NA; j_gene: TRBJ1-1; len: 13; v_gene: TRBV27; CDR3aa: CASSLGGLAEAFF; CDR3nt: TGTGCCAGCAGTTTGGGGGGGCTCGCTGAAGCTTTCTTT
d_gene: NA; abundance: NA; j_gene: TRBJ2-3; len: 15; v_gene: TRBV5-1; CDR3aa: CASSLGGGVTDTQYF; CDR3nt: TGCGCCAGCAGCTTAGGGGGGGGCGTAACAGATACGCAGTATTTT
d_gene: NA; abundance: NA; j_gene: TRBJ1-1; len: 14; v_gene: TRBV14; CDR3aa: CASRSRVLGTEAFF; CDR3nt: TGTGCCAGCAGGTCCAGGGTTTTGGGCACTGAAGCTTTCTTT
d_gene: TRBD1; abundance: NA; j_gene: TRBJ1-5; len: 14; v_gene: TRBV5-5; CDR3aa: CATSGTGSNQPQHF; CDR3nt: TGTGCCACTTCCGGGACAGGGAGCAATCAGCCCCAGCATTTT
d_gene: TRBD1; abundance: NA; j_gene: TRBJ1-2; len: 13; v_gene: TRBV30; CDR3aa: CACSGDSSYGYTF; CDR3nt: TGTGCCTGCTCGGGGGACAGTTCCTATGGCTACACCTTC
d_gene: NA; abundance: NA; j_gene: TRBJ2-1; len: 17; v_gene: TRBV18; CDR3aa: CASSPLGATSSYNEQFF; CDR3nt: TGTGCCAGCTCACCACTGGGAGCGACGAGCTCCTACAATGAGCAGTTCTTC
d_gene: TRBD1; abundance: once; j_gene: TRBJ2-5; len: 16; v_gene: TRBV7-2; CDR3aa: CASSLVGQEGRETQYF; CDR3nt: TGTGCCAGCAGCTTGGTGGGACAGGAAGGGCGAGAGACCCAGTACTTC
d_gene: NA; abundance: NA; j_gene: TRBJ2-5; len: 15; v_gene: TRBV19; CDR3aa: CASSIALTGQETQYF; CDR3nt: TGTGCCAGTAGTATAGCCCTGACAGGCCAAGAGACCCAGTACTTC
d_gene: TRBD2; abundance: NA; j_gene: TRBJ2-5; len: 16; v_gene: TRBV5-7; CDR3aa: CASSQTGTSVQETQYF; CDR3nt: TGTGCCAGCAGTCAAACCGGGACTAGCGTCCAAGAGACCCAGTACTTC